Each of the 32 T cell receptor beta chains below was sequenced from the same sample in a study of technical replicates of blood from a handful of donors. Here immunoSEQ multiplex PCR was the method, and the copy in TCRdb shows in-frame clones only, minus some. Of 65,000 to 90,000 clones listed, 93% are singletons. What was sequenced was T cells isolated from PBMCs. Source of these receptors: a human donor in good health.

This clone occurred once. This chain joins TRBV28 and TRBJ1-2, with D hard to call. V was cut by 3 bases and J by 6 bases, with 11 bases left in between. Germline values: CDR1 MDHEN, CDR2 SYDVKM. This CDR3 has 13 amino acids. DNA of the CDR3: TGTGCCAGCAGTTTGGCCCAAACCCATGGCTACACCTTC. This sequence encodes CASSLAQTHGYTF.

The chain carries TRBV19 and TRBJ2-7, with a weak D call TRBD2 (5 bases). V shed 9 bases and J shed 6 bases, with 21 bases lying between them. Germline CDR1 reads LNHDA; CDR2 reads SQIVND (reference sequence). The CDR3 is made up of 14 amino acids. This CDR3 reads CASQGGGLTGEQYF. In DNA, the CDR3 is TGTGCCAGCCAAGGAGGCGGCCTAACTGGCGAGCAGTACTTC.

This chain uses TRBV4-2 with TRBJ2-7; 7 bases are a match to TRBD2. Per germline, CDR1 LGHNA and CDR2 YNFKEQ. The V gene end was trimmed by 0 bases and the J gene end by 0 bases; junction bases not matched to a gene: 8. The CDR3 covers 17 residues. The CDR3 DNA sequence: TGTGCCAGCAGCCAAGAGGGGGGGGGACCGATCTCCTACGAGCAGTACTTC. As protein: CASSQEGGGPISYEQYF.

The J gene is TRBJ2-5, the V gene TRBV2, with D maybe TRBD1 (5 bases). Trimming left V 8 bases short and J 7 bases short, with 14 bases between. CDR1 is SNHLY and CDR2 is FYNNEI in the germline V gene. The CDR3 runs to 12 residues. Here the CDR3 reads CASLGQQVTQYF. The CDR3 nucleotides read TGTGCCAGCCTGGGGCAGCAGGTGACCCAGTACTTC.

The chain carries TRBV4-2 and TRBJ2-1, with a tentative D call TRBD2 (5 bases). Germline CDR1 and CDR2: LGHNA and YNFKEQ. The length of the CDR3 is 13 residues. Trimming pared 3 bases from V and 7 bases from J, leaving 10 bases between. The CDR3 protein is CASSQFGENEQFF. CDR3 nucleotide sequence: TGTGCCAGCAGCCAGTTCGGGGAGAATGAGCAGTTCTTC.

The V call is TRBV9, the J call TRBJ2-5; perhaps TRBD1 as D (5 bases). Per the germline V gene, CDR1 is SGDLS and CDR2 is YYNGEE. V dropped 4 bases and J dropped 3 bases, with 22 bases sitting between them. This CDR3 contains 17 residues. CDR3: CASSLSVGQTSKETQYF. The CDR3 nucleotides read TGTGCCAGCAGCCTCTCCGTGGGGCAGACATCCAAAGAGACCCAGTACTTC.

The J gene is TRBJ2-7, the V gene TRBV28, with a possible D match to TRBD2 (7 bases). V was cut by 1 base and J by 5 bases, with 15 bases left in between. CDR3 length: 15 amino acids. CDR1 and CDR2 (germline): MDHEN, SYDVKM. This CDR3 reads CASSLYGGAGDEQYF. The CDR3 nucleotides are TGTGCCAGCAGTTTATATGGGGGGGCGGGAGACGAGCAGTACTTC. The complete variable domain, with remaining parts taken from reference TRBV28 and TRBJ2-7, reads DVKVTQSSRYLVKRTGEKVFLECVQDMDHENMFWYRQDPGLGLRLIYFSYDVKMKEKGDIPEGYSVSREKKERFSLILESASTNQTSMYLCASSLYGGAGDEQYFGPGTRLTVT.

The V gene is TRBV5-5, the J gene TRBJ1-4; a weak D match, TRBD1 (5 bases). V was pared by 1 base and J by 5 bases, with 15 bases between. Per germline, CDR1 SGHKS and CDR2 YYEKEE (reference sequence). CDR3 length: 16 amino acids. CDR3 nucleotides: TGTGCCAGCAGCTTGTTCGGACGGGACTCAAATGAAAAACTGTTTTTT. It specifies CASSLFGRDSNEKLFF.

The chain combines TRBV7-3 with TRBJ2-1; 7 bases are a match to TRBD2. The CDR3 sequence is 17 residues long. J gave up 7 bases and V 2 bases, and 14 bases lay outside the gene matches. The germline CDR1 and CDR2 sequences are SGHTA and FQGTGA. CDR3 amino acids: CASSLEASAWGGNEQFF. The CDR3 coding sequence is TGTGCCAGCAGCTTAGAGGCTAGCGCATGGGGGGGGAATGAGCAGTTCTTC. The full variable domain, completed using reference TRBV7-3 and TRBJ2-1, is GAGVSQTPSNKVTEKGKYVELRCDPISGHTALYWYRQSLGQGPEFLIYFQGTGAADDSGLPNDRFFAVRPEGSVSTLKIQRTERGDSAVYLCASSLEASAWGGNEQFFGPGTRLTVL.

In its sample, this clone was seen once. V gene TRBV21-1 combines with J gene TRBJ1-3. TRBV21-1 is shown as a pseudogene. CDR3 length: 20 residues. The CDR3 protein is CASSMGPSIPGLKWVYTIYF. The CDR3 DNA sequence: TGTGCCAGCAGCATGGGTCCTAGTATACCGGGACTCAAGTGGGTATACACCATATATTTT.

The V call is TRBV7-3, the J call TRBJ2-5; possible D gene TRBD1, 6 bases. V was clipped by 5 bases and J by 3 bases, with 13 bases between them. This CDR3 has 14 amino acids. Germline V CDR1 and CDR2: SGHTA, FQGTGA. This chain's CDR3 is CASSRTDREETQYF. The CDR3, as DNA: TGTGCCAGCAGCCGAACGGACAGAGAAGAGACCCAGTACTTC.

This clone came up once. V usage is TRBV7-2 and J usage is TRBJ2-7, with 7 positions matching TRBD2. CDR3 length: 15 residues. CDR1 is SGHTA and CDR2 is FQGNSA in the germline V gene. Trimming took 6 bases from V and 5 from J; bases not matched to a gene: 13. The chain's CDR3 is CASSRLAYGADEQYF. CDR3 coding DNA: TGTGCCAGCAGTCGACTAGCCTACGGGGCGGACGAGCAGTACTTC.

The V gene is TRBV25-1, the J gene TRBJ2-2, with 7 bases aligning to TRBD2. The CDR3 consists of 13 residues. Trimming at V came to 4 bases and at J to 9 bases, leaving 5 bases not matched to a gene. CDR1 is MGHDK and CDR2 is SYGVNS in the germline V gene. The CDR3 DNA follows: TGTGCCAGCAGTGCGGGAGGTGTCCGGGAGCTGTTTTTT. Its translation: CASSAGGVRELFF.

This clone has only one observation. This CDR3 is CASSPKIGGADTQYF. DNA for the CDR3: TGTGCCAGCTCACCTAAGATAGGGGGAGCAGATACGCAGTATTTT. J is TRBJ2-3 and V is TRBV18; D may be TRBD1 (6 bases). The length of the CDR3 is 15 residues. The V gene's germline CDR1 is KGHSH and CDR2 LQKENI. Trimming removed 3 bases at V and 4 bases at J, with 14 bases between. Drawing the rest from reference TRBV18 and TRBJ2-3, the complete variable domain is NAGVMQNPRHLVRRRGQEARLRCSPMKGHSHVYWYRQLPEEGLKFMVYLQKENIIDESGMPKERFSAEFPKEGPSILRIQQVVRGDSAAYFCASSPKIGGADTQYFGPGTRLTVL.

The chain has TRBV27 and TRBJ1-5; maybe TRBD1 (5 bases). The CDR3 totals 13 residues. Germline V lookup: CDR1 MNHEY, CDR2 SMNVEV (reference sequence). V was trimmed by 0 bases and J by 9 bases, leaving 9 bases between them. The DNA of the CDR3 is TGTGCCAGCAGTTTATCGGCAGGGTTGCCCCAGCATTTT. Protein: CASSLSAGLPQHF.

The chain recombines TRBV6-1 with TRBJ2-1; 8 bases are a match to TRBD2. Germline assignment: CDR1 MNHNS and CDR2 SASEGT. The CDR3 is made up of 16 amino acids. J was trimmed by 7 bases and V by 4 bases; bases with no gene match: 12. The CDR3 DNA is TGTGCCAGCAGTGCACTCGTCACTAGCGGTTCGAATGAGCAGTTCTTC. As protein: CASSALVTSGSNEQFF.

The gene calls are TRBV19 and TRBJ1-5; D is ambiguous. CDR3 length: 14 residues. Trimming left V 4 bases short and J 6 bases short, with 13 bases between. Germline values: CDR1 LNHDA, CDR2 SQIVND (reference sequence). The CDR3 here is CASSTYHGFQPQHF. CDR3 nucleotides: TGTGCCAGTAGTACATACCACGGGTTTCAGCCCCAGCATTTT.

This rearrangement joins TRBV13 to TRBJ1-2; TRBD1 matches 7 bases. V lost 4 bases to trimming and J lost 4 bases; unmatched junction nucleotides: 3. In germline, CDR1 is PRHDT, CDR2 FYEKMQ (reference sequence). The length of the CDR3 is 13 residues. The CDR3 region is CASSSGDSYGYTF. For the CDR3, the DNA is TGTGCCAGCAGCTCGGGGGACAGCTATGGCTACACCTTC. Full variable domain (rest looked up from reference TRBV13 and TRBJ1-2): AAGVIQSPRHLIKEKRETATLKCYPIPRHDTVYWYQQGPGQDPQFLISFYEKMQSDKGSIPDRFSAQQFSDYHSELNMSSLELGDSALYFCASSSGDSYGYTFGSGTRLTVV.

The chain has TRBV29-1 and TRBJ2-5; 7 nucleotides match TRBD2. This CDR3 is 14 amino acids long. In germline, CDR1 is SQVTM, CDR2 ANQGSEA. The junction had 9 bases not matched to a gene; V was cut back by 6 bases and J by 2 bases. CDR3 amino acids: CSVDVSGGQETQYF. CDR3 sequence (DNA): TGCAGCGTGGACGTATCGGGAGGACAAGAGACCCAGTACTTC.

V gene TRBV5-4 combines with J gene TRBJ1-1; 9 nucleotides match TRBD1. V was clipped by 4 bases and J by 0 bases; unmatched bases: 7. This CDR3 spans 16 amino acids. Germline V gene data show CDR1 as SGHNT and CDR2 as YYREEE (reference sequence). The CDR3 coding sequence is TGTGCCAGCAGCCGTGGACAGGGGAACATGAACACTGAAGCTTTCTTT. Its translation: CASSRGQGNMNTEAFF.

The count of this clone is one. V and J are TRBV27 and TRBJ2-7; 9 bases are shared with TRBD2. The CDR3 covers 16 residues. V lost 5 bases, J lost 2 bases, and 10 bases stayed unmatched. Germline V gene data show CDR1 as MNHEY and CDR2 as SMNVEV (reference sequence). CDR3 bases: TGTGCCAGCAGTCCACCAGGAGCGGGGGGCACCTACGAGCAGTACTTC. Encoded protein: CASSPPGAGGTYEQYF.

The genes are TRBV11-2 and TRBJ2-7, with TRBD1 identical over 7 bases. In germline, CDR1 is SGHAT, CDR2 FQNNGV. V gave up 1 base and J gave up 6 bases; unmatched junction bases: 9. The CDR3 spans 15 residues. CDR3 amino acids: CASSLVRQGGSEQYF. Here the CDR3 DNA reads TGTGCCAGCAGCTTAGTCAGACAGGGCGGTTCCGAGCAGTACTTC.

CDR3 DNA: TGTGCCATCAGTGAGTCGAGAAGGGAGGGAGGTGGCTACACCTTC. Translated, it gives CAISESRREGGGYTF. The V gene is TRBV10-3, the J gene TRBJ1-2; D is undetermined. The CDR3 is 15 amino acids. The V end lost 0 bases, the J end lost 7 bases, and 15 bases lay between the germline ends. Germline CDR1 ENHRY, CDR2 SYGVKD.

The chain uses TRBV6-4 and TRBJ1-2; D uncertain. CDR3 size: 17 residues. The V end was cut by 3 bases, the J end by 1 base, with 18 bases between. Germline V gene sequence: CDR1 MRHNA, CDR2 SNTAGT. The CDR3 nucleotides are TGTGCCAGCAGTGAGACCAGAATTGGTAGCCTTAACTATGGCTACACCTTC. Residues: CASSETRIGSLNYGYTF.

The CDR3 here is CASRPGLAGETQYF. The CDR3 DNA is TGCGCCAGCAGGCCCGGACTAGCCGGGGAGACCCAGTACTTC. The V gene is TRBV10-2, the J gene TRBJ2-5; 8 bases are shared with TRBD2. Looked up from germline, CDR1 is WSHSY and CDR2 is SAAADI. With V trimmed by 6 bases and J by 5 bases, 8 bases remained unmatched. This CDR3 region has 14 residues.

The J gene is TRBJ2-7, the V gene TRBV9; TRBD2 agrees at 9 bases. This CDR3 has 15 residues. V lost 0 bases to trimming and J lost 6 bases; unmatched junction nucleotides: 7. Germline V gene data show CDR1 as SGDLS and CDR2 as YYNGEE. DNA for the CDR3: TGTGCCAGCAGCGTAGGACTAGCGGCCGGGGGCGAGCAGTACTTC. This sequence encodes CASSVGLAAGGEQYF.

For the CDR3, the DNA is TGTGCCAGCAGTAGGCGGGAGTCCGGGGAGACCCAGTACTTC. Amino acid sequence: CASSRRESGETQYF. The chain couples TRBV6-6 to TRBJ2-5; the match to TRBD2 covers 7 bases. Germline-derived CDR1 and CDR2 are MNHNY and SVGAGI (reference sequence). The V and J ends lost 5 bases and 5 bases, in that order; junction bases with no gene match: 8. The CDR3 is 14 residues long.

The chain links TRBV13 to TRBJ1-2; no firm D call. The V gene lost 1 base and the J gene lost 3 bases, with 15 bases spanning the gap. The germline V gene has CDR1 PRHDT and CDR2 FYEKMQ (reference sequence). The CDR3 consists of 16 residues. The CDR3 DNA reads as TGTGCCAGCAGCTTAGTTCCCGGTCAGGAGGACTATGGCTACACCTTC. Translating it yields CASSLVPGQEDYGYTF.

This clone was detected a few times. The chain joins TRBV5-8 to TRBJ1-2; 7 nucleotides line up with TRBD1. This CDR3 contains 15 residues. J was trimmed by 6 bases and V by 1 base; bases with no gene match: 9. Germline CDR1 is SGHTS and CDR2 is YDEGEE. CDR3 loop: CASSLKRGRGDGYTF. DNA of the CDR3: TGTGCCAGCAGCTTGAAGAGGGGGCGGGGTGATGGCTACACCTTC. The full variable domain, in which reference TRBV5-8 and TRBJ1-2 provide the parts outside the CDR3, is EAGVTQSPTHLIKTRGQQATLRCSPISGHTSVYWYQQALGLGLQFLLWYDEGEERNRGNFPPRFSGRQFPNYSSELNVNALELEDSALYLCASSLKRGRGDGYTFGSGTRLTVV.

This clone was counted once. The genes are TRBV28 and TRBJ1-1; D is unclear. The germline gives CDR1 MDHEN, CDR2 SYDVKM. The CDR3 contains 16 residues. V lost 6 bases and J 6 bases, leaving 23 bases between the germline ends. The CDR3 spells CASSPGLGFPSAEAFF. The CDR3 DNA sequence: TGTGCCAGCAGCCCGGGCCTAGGGTTCCCTAGCGCTGAAGCTTTCTTT.

This chain uses TRBV9 with TRBJ2-7; D is ambiguous. This CDR3 is built from 14 residues. From germline, CDR1 is SGDLS and CDR2 YYNGEE. V lost 0 bases, J lost 6 bases, and 13 bases lay in between. This CDR3 reads CASSVGSQNPEQYF. The CDR3 DNA follows: TGTGCCAGCAGCGTAGGATCACAGAACCCCGAGCAGTACTTC. Combining the CDR3 with reference TRBV9 and TRBJ2-7 gives the whole variable domain DSGVTQTPKHLITATGQRVTLRCSPRSGDLSVYWYQQSLDQGLQFLIQYYNGEERAKGNILERFSAQQFPDLHSELNLSSLELGDSALYFCASSVGSQNPEQYFGPGTRLTVT.

CDR3 sequence: CASSPPRQGQQYF. DNA of the CDR3: TGTGCCAGCAGCCCCCCCCGACAGGGGCAGCAGTACTTC. J is TRBJ2-7 and V is TRBV7-9; 8 nucleotides match TRBD1. The CDR3 consists of 13 residues. CDR1 SEHNR and CDR2 FQNEAQ come from the germline V gene (reference sequence). The V segment lost 5 bases and the J segment 8 bases; nucleotides outside the gene matches: 8.